These T cell receptor beta chains were read from a single sample in a study of monozygotic twins with inflammatory bowel disease. TCRdb reprocessed the 5' RACE reads and reports one entry per CDR3 protein, with no DNA. Its table records approximately 400,000 distinct CDR3 sequences. The sample was blood. All receptors come from a human donor with ulcerative colitis or Crohn's disease, or a healthy co-twin of an affected twin (not recorded which). Both conserved end residues are part of each CDR3. Fields, in order: J gene, V gene, CDR3 protein.

TRBJ2-7	TRBV4-3	CASSQDGQVNEQYF
TRBJ2-7	TRBV18	CASSPRTGSSYEQYF
TRBJ2-7	TRBV7-9	CASSLGLAGASYEQYF
TRBJ2-6	TRBV18	CASSPGYSGANVLTF
TRBJ2-7	TRBV20-1	CTTYRERTYEQYF
TRBJ2-7	TRBV6-5	CASSSGTEQYF
TRBJ1-1	TRBV4-3	CASSQGRSDTLKAFF
TRBJ2-3	TRBV29-1	CSGETSGGLGVTDTQYF
TRBJ1-1	TRBV20-1	CSAPRTGEAFF
TRBJ2-4	TRBV6-2/TRBV6-3	CASSYDSGRIQYF
TRBJ2-1	TRBV7-2	CASSLGLTYNEQFF
TRBJ1-1	TRBV5-1	CASRIGENTEAFF
TRBJ1-5	TRBV7-9	CASSRTGRPLNNQPQHF
TRBJ2-3	TRBV5-1	CASSLFSSGDTQYF
TRBJ2-6	TRBV5-1	CASSPSWTAVSGANVLTF
TRBJ2-3	TRBV9	CASSEVAVRTDTQYF
TRBJ2-5	TRBV19	CASRYPGGTQYF
TRBJ2-2	TRBV5-6	CASSLEAQGETGELFF
TRBJ2-7	TRBV20-1	CSAYPWTKYSYEQYF
TRBJ1-2	TRBV12-3/TRBV12-4	CASSLKGDDYGYTF
TRBJ1-4	TRBV12-3/TRBV12-4	CASSLIWATNEKLFF
TRBJ1-1	TRBV7-6	CASSLVDETGVTEAFF
TRBJ2-5	TRBV7-9	CASSLGGDEPSQETQYF
TRBJ1-2	TRBV19	CASDTGTGGYGYTF